This TCR beta chain was sequenced in a study of blood T cells in healthy people across ages. CDR1 is SGHTA, CDR2 FQGNSA, per germline. V gave up 3 bases and J gave up 6 bases, with 14 bases separating them. There are 14 residues in the CDR3. This clonotype turned up a few times. Its matching antigen is unknown. Study-wide findings and caveats: Naive T cell percentage showed a strong correlation with the diversity of TCR beta.

A second PCR, run for about 7 to 11 cycles, used a sample-barcoded 5' primer plus a J-beta primer mix. Every cDNA molecule bore a tag from a template-switch adaptor containing 12 random nucleotides. Each CDR3 protein is one row after TCRdb ran MiXCR on the 5' RACE reads. Of more than 550,000 distinct CDR3 sequences listed, 20% to 25% were seen once; the top ten hold 22%. The sequence was obtained from a man aged 65 to 79 in good health. The genes are TRBV7-2 and TRBJ1-2; tentatively, D is TRBD1 (6 bases). The sample taken for sequencing was blood. DNA of the CDR3: TGTGCCAGCAGCTTCTACAGGGTTGAGGATGGCTACACCTTC. Translating it yields CASSFYRVEDGYTF.